Below, 30 T cell receptor beta chains from the same sample are listed, as sequenced in a study of blood T cell repertoires in COVID-19 (dated by TCRdb to 2020 to 2021). Library method: the immunoSEQ multiplex PCR assay. The table was pulled from immuneACCESS by TCRdb, which kept in-frame rearrangements only. Such tables lose some clones; where checked, under half of the loss comes from unresolved V genes, and the rest has no known cause. The sample data list fewer than 85,000 clones, and roughly 70% of these were observed just once. The ten most abundant clones make up 2% to 3% of the sample. The sample was peripheral blood. These receptors were collected from a human donor with acute or convalescent COVID-19. The donor label of this sample is uncertain.

The CDR3 DNA reads TGTGCCTGGAGAACAAATAGACAGGGAATAGAGGAGCAGTTCTTC. Protein product: CAWRTNRQGIEEQFF. J is TRBJ2-1 and V is TRBV30, with TRBD1 identical over 7 bases. CDR1 and CDR2 from the germline V gene are GTSNPN and SVGIG (reference sequence). The CDR3 is 15 amino acids. Unmatched junction bases numbered 15, after V lost 3 bases and J lost 10 bases.

The chain recombines TRBV6-2 or TRBV6-3 with TRBJ1-5; D is possibly TRBD1 (5 bases). The germline V gene encodes CDR1 MNHEY and CDR2 SVGEGT. This CDR3 comprises 15 residues. V lost 2 bases to trimming and J lost 4 bases, with 12 bases between them. CDR3 sequence: CASSYGGRWNQPQHF. The DNA for the CDR3 is TGTGCCAGCAGTTACGGGGGGAGGTGGAATCAGCCCCAGCATTTT.

This clone was detected only once. The V gene is TRBV7-2, the J gene TRBJ2-1, with 7 bases identical to TRBD2. The germline V gene encodes CDR1 SGHTA and CDR2 FQGNSA. The V segment lost 5 bases and the J segment 5 bases; nucleotides outside the gene matches: 9. There are 15 residues in the CDR3. Written as DNA, the CDR3 is TGTGCCAGCAGCCCCCGGACTAGTGCCAACAATGAGCAGTTCTTC. It specifies CASSPRTSANNEQFF.

The sample holds a few counts of this clone. The CDR3 bases are TGTGCCAGCAGCCCAGGGAGGACAGGGAGGGACTATGGCTACACCTTC. This codes for CASSPGRTGRDYGYTF. The J gene is TRBJ1-2, the V gene TRBV14, with 8 bases lining up with TRBD1. The CDR3 is 16 amino acids. The V gene's germline CDR1 is SGHDN and CDR2 FVKESK. With V trimmed by 4 bases and J by 3 bases, 10 bases remained unmatched.

The chain links TRBV18 to TRBJ1-4; weak D call: TRBD1 (5 bases). V dropped 2 bases and J dropped 5 bases, with 6 bases sitting between them. This CDR3 has 13 residues. CDR1 and CDR2 (germline): KGHSH, LQKENI. CDR3 sequence reads: CASSPAGNEKLFF. The CDR3 DNA is TGTGCCAGCTCACCAGCAGGGAATGAAAAACTGTTTTTT.

The V gene is TRBV2, the J gene TRBJ1-4; 9 bases line up with TRBD1. Per germline, CDR1 SNHLY and CDR2 FYNNEI. This CDR3 spans 11 amino acids. Trimming cost V 6 bases and J 15 bases; bases outside gene matches: 5. CDR3 amino acids: CASSRDREVFF. The CDR3 bases are TGTGCCAGCAGCCGGGACAGGGAAGTGTTTTTT.

The chain uses TRBV10-3 and TRBJ1-5, with D unresolved. Germline V gives CDR1 ENHRY, CDR2 SYGVKD. The CDR3 sequence is 15 residues long. V lost 5 bases to trimming and J lost 3 bases, with 14 bases between them. CDR3 sequence: CAISLGLGDNQPQHF. CDR3 in DNA: TGTGCCATCAGTCTCGGACTTGGGGACAATCAGCCCCAGCATTTT.

The genes are TRBV19 and TRBJ1-2; TRBD1 might be the D (5 bases). V was trimmed by 7 bases and J by 4 bases, leaving 13 bases between them. Germline CDR1 reads LNHDA; CDR2 reads SQIVND (reference sequence). The CDR3 contains 13 residues. The CDR3 loop reads CASTSDSPYGYTF. Written as DNA, the CDR3 is TGTGCCAGTACCTCCGACAGCCCCTATGGCTACACCTTC.

This clone was found a few times. The chain couples TRBV19 to TRBJ1-5; D unresolved. The CDR3 extends over 14 amino acids. V lost 6 bases and J 2 bases, leaving 11 bases between the germline ends. Germline V CDR1 and CDR2: LNHDA, SQIVND (reference sequence). Here the CDR3 reads CASSLGRGNQPQHF. The CDR3 nucleotides are TGTGCCAGTAGCCTAGGTCGGGGCAATCAGCCCCAGCATTTT.

The V call is TRBV5-8, the J call TRBJ1-4; TRBD1 aligns across 8 bases. The germline gives CDR1 SGHTS, CDR2 YDEGEE. Trimming took 5 bases from V and 7 from J; bases not matched to a gene: 13. The CDR3 covers 16 residues. The CDR3 spells CASRTERQGSGEKLFF. Written as DNA, the CDR3 is TGTGCCAGCAGGACAGAGAGACAGGGGTCGGGTGAAAAACTGTTTTTT.

This chain uses TRBV6-6 with TRBJ2-5, with D maybe TRBD1 (5 bases). Trimming removed 6 bases at V and 5 bases at J, with 16 bases between. Germline assignment: CDR1 MNHNY and CDR2 SVGAGI (reference sequence). The CDR3 is made up of 14 amino acids. The CDR3 protein is CASSPEGDRETQYF. DNA of the CDR3: TGTGCCAGCAGCCCTGAAGGGGATAGGGAGACCCAGTACTTC.

The table lists this clone with many counts. CDR3 sequence: CATSDSGTGFGYTF. In DNA, the CDR3 is TGTGCCACCAGTGATTCCGGGACAGGGTTCGGCTACACCTTC. The chain employs TRBV24-1 and TRBJ1-2, with TRBD1 identical over 9 bases. V gave up 2 bases and J gave up 8 bases; unmatched junction bases: 5. CDR1 is KGHDR, CDR2 SFDVKD, per germline. The CDR3 is 14 amino acids.

The rearrangement links TRBV6-1 to TRBJ2-7; TRBD2 aligns across 10 bases. Germline trimming cut 4 bases from V and 2 bases from J; bases unmatched to any gene: 8. The CDR3 contains 16 residues. CDR1 MNHNS and CDR2 SASEGT come from the germline V gene. The CDR3 region has the DNA TGTGCCAGCAGTGGCCCACTAGCGGGAAGGACCTACGAGCAGTACTTC. Translating it yields CASSGPLAGRTYEQYF.

The rearrangement joins TRBV30 to TRBJ1-3; 8 nucleotides agree with TRBD1. Trimming took 3 bases from V and 2 from J; bases not matched to a gene: 9. This CDR3 has 16 amino acids. Germline V gives CDR1 GTSNPN, CDR2 SVGIG (reference sequence). This chain's CDR3 is CAWRSTRTGPGNTIYF. CDR3 in DNA: TGTGCCTGGAGGAGTACCAGGACAGGGCCTGGAAACACCATATATTTT.

J is TRBJ2-1 and V is TRBV27, with D tentatively TRBD2 (6 bases). Trimming pared 3 bases from V and 4 bases from J, leaving 22 bases between. CDR1 and CDR2 (germline): MNHEY, SMNVEV (reference sequence). This CDR3 has 18 amino acids. CDR3 sequence reads: CASSFPLNPGVKYNEQFF. The CDR3 DNA follows: TGTGCCAGCAGTTTTCCTTTAAACCCGGGGGTCAAGTACAATGAGCAGTTCTTC.

The rearrangement joins TRBV5-4 to TRBJ1-2; D not resolved. This CDR3 contains 15 residues. Germline V gene lookup returns CDR1 SGHNT and CDR2 YYREEE (reference sequence). V lost 1 base and J 5 bases, leaving 15 bases between the germline ends. The CDR3 bases are TGTGCCAGCAGCTTGCGAGGGCGGAACCTGTATGGCTACACCTTC. Protein: CASSLRGRNLYGYTF.

In DNA, the CDR3 is TGTGCCAGCAGTTACCTGGCGGGGGGGACTGAAGCTTTCTTT. It translates to CASSYLAGGTEAFF. The chain couples TRBV6-5 to TRBJ1-1, with D tentatively TRBD1 (5 bases). This CDR3 region has 14 residues. Per germline, CDR1 MNHEY and CDR2 SVGAGI. V was clipped by 2 bases and J by 5 bases, with 12 bases between them.

This clone appeared once. The chain links TRBV7-2 to TRBJ2-2; TRBD1 agrees at 7 bases. Germline V gene data show CDR1 as SGHTA and CDR2 as FQGNSA. With 5 bases clipped from V and 4 bases from J, the junction kept 10 bases outside the gene matches. This CDR3 is 16 amino acids long. For the CDR3, the DNA is TGTGCCAGCAGCCTACCTACAGGGGCCGGCACCGGGGAGCTGTTTTTT. This codes for CASSLPTGAGTGELFF.

The chain combines TRBV5-4 with TRBJ2-5; 7 bases are a match to TRBD2. CDR1 and CDR2 (germline): SGHNT, YYREEE (reference sequence). The length of the CDR3 is 15 residues. V shed 1 base, J shed 2 bases, and the junction held 5 bases outside the gene matches. CDR3 DNA sequence: TGTGCCAGCAGCTTGAAGCGGGAAAAACAAGAGACCCAGTACTTC. It encodes CASSLKREKQETQYF.

The chain is built from TRBV7-8 and TRBJ2-6, with 12 positions matching TRBD1. CDR3 length: 18 residues. The germline V gene has CDR1 SGHVS and CDR2 FQNEAQ. Trimming removed 5 bases from V and 0 bases from J; junction bases left unmatched: 5. Here the CDR3 reads CASSVRDRGLSGANVLTF. The DNA for the CDR3 is TGTGCCAGCAGCGTCCGGGACAGGGGGCTCTCTGGGGCCAACGTCCTGACTTTC.

The chain is built from TRBV20-1 and TRBJ1-5; D unresolved. This CDR3 region has 11 residues. The germline V and J ends were trimmed by 5 bases and 11 bases, with 13 bases remaining between them. The germline V gene encodes CDR1 DFQATT and CDR2 SNEGSKA (reference sequence). CDR3 residues: CSAPGYEAQHF. CDR3 coding DNA: TGCAGTGCTCCCGGGTACGAGGCCCAGCATTTT.

This clone was counted between two and nine times. V gene TRBV6-2 or TRBV6-3 combines with J gene TRBJ1-2, with D possibly being TRBD1 (6 bases). CDR3 length: 14 residues. V shed 1 base and J shed 4 bases, with 10 bases lying between them. Per germline, CDR1 MNHEY and CDR2 SVGEGT. This CDR3 is CASSYLGQPYGYTF. In DNA, the CDR3 is TGTGCCAGCAGTTACTTGGGACAACCCTATGGCTACACCTTC.

This sequence joins TRBV28 and TRBJ2-5; 8 positions agree with TRBD2. This CDR3 contains 17 residues. V trimming: 3 bases; J trimming: 2 bases; junction bases outside the gene matches: 11. From germline, CDR1 is MDHEN and CDR2 SYDVKM. The CDR3, as DNA: TGTGCCAGCAGTTTCTTTGCCTTACTAGCGGAACAAGAGACCCAGTACTTC. Translating it yields CASSFFALLAEQETQYF. Full variable domain (outside the CDR3, taken from reference TRBV28 and TRBJ2-5): DVKVTQSSRYLVKRTGEKVFLECVQDMDHENMFWYRQDPGLGLRLIYFSYDVKMKEKGDIPEGYSVSREKKERFSLILESASTNQTSMYLCASSFFALLAEQETQYFGPGTRLLVL.

This clone was seen more than once but under ten times. The chain joins TRBV28 to TRBJ1-3, with unresolved D. The V gene's germline CDR1 is MDHEN and CDR2 SYDVKM. V was trimmed by 4 bases and J by 0 bases, leaving 7 bases between them. The CDR3 extends over 14 amino acids. The CDR3 spells CASSSFSSGNTIYF. The DNA of the CDR3 is TGTGCCAGCAGTTCCTTCAGCTCTGGAAACACCATATATTTT.

The rearrangement uses TRBV28 and TRBJ2-3; 7 bases match TRBD2. The germline V gene encodes CDR1 MDHEN and CDR2 SYDVKM. The CDR3 spans 15 residues. V was clipped by 5 bases and J by 6 bases; unmatched bases: 11. For the CDR3, the DNA is TGTGCCAGCAGTCCAATAAGCTACGGGGGGGATACGCAGTATTTT. Its protein is CASSPISYGGDTQYF.

The V call is TRBV19, the J call TRBJ2-5, with a weak D call TRBD2 (6 bases). From germline, CDR1 is LNHDA and CDR2 SQIVND (reference sequence). This CDR3 comprises 13 residues. Trimming took 6 bases from V and 5 from J, leaving 13 bases between them. CDR3: CASRPRERETQYF. CDR3 DNA sequence: TGTGCCAGTAGACCCCGGGAGCGGGAGACCCAGTACTTC.

This chain uses TRBV7-8 with TRBJ2-3; 14 bases are shared with TRBD2. V dropped 3 bases and J dropped 2; count of bases not matched to a gene: 1. The CDR3 loop spans 16 amino acids. Germline lookup yields CDR1 SGHVS and CDR2 FQNEAQ. In DNA, the CDR3 is TGTGCCAGCAGCTTGGGACTAGCGGGGGTCACAGATACGCAGTATTTT. Protein sequence: CASSLGLAGVTDTQYF.

This clone was counted ten times or more. V usage is TRBV3-1 (or the pseudogene TRBV3-2) and J usage is TRBJ1-5; D is ambiguous. The CDR3 spans 13 residues. Germline loops: CDR1 LGHDT, CDR2 YNNKEL (reference sequence). V was trimmed by 2 bases and J by 9 bases, leaving 11 bases between them. This CDR3 is CASSQSRGGPQHF. CDR3 nucleotide sequence: TGTGCCAGCAGCCAAAGCCGGGGAGGGCCCCAGCATTTT.

This clone has just a few counts. The gene calls are TRBV5-4 and TRBJ1-4, with 7 bases identical to TRBD1. The CDR3 sequence is 16 residues long. After removal of 4 bases from V and 1 base from J, the junction contained 7 bases not matched to a gene. CDR1 SGHNT and CDR2 YYREEE come from the germline V gene (reference sequence). Here the CDR3 reads CASSARRGETNEKLFF. DNA for the CDR3: TGTGCCAGCAGCGCCCGCAGGGGGGAAACTAATGAAAAACTGTTTTTT.

V is TRBV3-1 (or the pseudogene TRBV3-2) and J is TRBJ2-2, with 7 bases that match TRBD1. Germline V CDR1 and CDR2: LGHDT, YNNKEL (reference sequence). This CDR3 has 17 residues. Unmatched junction bases numbered 11, after V lost 1 base and J lost 6 bases. The CDR3 loop reads CASSQGSGTVIPGELFF. The CDR3 coding sequence is TGTGCCAGCAGCCAAGGGTCCGGGACAGTTATACCCGGGGAGCTGTTTTTT.